This is a list of T cell receptor beta chains from one sample in a study of blood T cells in healthy people across ages. TCRdb passed the 5' RACE reads through MiXCR, listing each CDR3 protein once. This sample has roughly 1,800,000 distinct CDR3 sequences, with less than 50% found just once. Source material: blood. The receptors shown here come from a middle-aged woman in good health. Both conserved end residues are part of each CDR3. A D gene is named only where the DNA matches it firmly. Size tells how often a clone was seen (once, few, many) or the class of an expanded clone, and some rows leave it out.

D: .
size: .
J: TRBJ2-3
V: TRBV7-9
CDR3: CASSLGGLHQPQYF
DNA: TGTGCCAGCAGCTTAGGGGGTTTACATCAGCCCCAGTATTTT

D: TRBD1
size: .
J: TRBJ2-3
V: TRBV11-2
CDR3: CASSSRDRGSDTDTQYF
DNA: TGTGCCAGCAGCTCCCGGGACAGGGGGTCTGATACAGATACGCAGTATTTT

D: TRBD1
size: .
J: TRBJ1-2
V: TRBV27
CDR3: CASSFRPPGTGVGGYTF
DNA: TGTGCCAGCAGTTTTCGACCCCCCGGGACAGGGGTCGGTGGCTACACCTTC

D: .
size: .
J: TRBJ1-2
V: TRBV28
CDR3: CANKNGERNYGYTF
DNA: TGTGCCAACAAAAATGGGGAACGGAACTATGGCTACACCTTC

D: TRBD1
size: .
J: TRBJ1-2
V: TRBV28
CDR3: CASSGQGAGSSNGYTF
DNA: TGTGCCAGCAGTGGACAGGGGGCTGGAAGCAGTAATGGCTACACCTTC

D: TRBD2
size: .
J: TRBJ2-7
V: TRBV10-2
CDR3: CASSESVLGGAPSYEQYF
DNA: TGCGCCAGCAGTGAGTCTGTGCTCGGGGGGGCCCCAAGTTACGAGCAGTACTTC

D: .
size: .
J: TRBJ2-1
V: TRBV24-1
CDR3: CATSDVTSPFNEQFF
DNA: TGTGCCACCAGTGATGTTACTAGCCCCTTTAATGAGCAGTTCTTC

D: .
size: once
J: TRBJ1-5
V: TRBV12-3/TRBV12-4
CDR3: CASSGRRGDRDPQHF
DNA: TGTGCCAGCAGTGGGCGTCGGGGGGATCGGGATCCCCAGCATTTT

D: .
size: few
J: TRBJ1-5
V: TRBV5-1
CDR3: CASSYSGGEKQPQHF
DNA: TGCGCCAGCAGCTACTCTGGAGGGGAAAAGCAGCCCCAGCATTTT

D: .
size: .
J: TRBJ2-1
V: TRBV9
CDR3: CASSGYREAGGNHEQFF
DNA: TGTGCCAGCAGCGGTTATAGGGAGGCAGGGGGGAACCATGAGCAGTTCTTC

D: .
size: .
J: TRBJ2-5
V: TRBV29-1
CDR3: CSVGSGEETQYF
DNA: TGCAGCGTGGGCTCGGGGGAAGAGACCCAGTACTTC

D: TRBD1
size: few
J: TRBJ2-6
V: TRBV20-1
CDR3: CSASRGTGAGANVLTF
DNA: TGCAGTGCTAGTCGAGGGACAGGGGCTGGGGCCAACGTCCTGACTTTC

D: .
size: .
J: TRBJ2-7
V: TRBV20-1
CDR3: CSTPSYNEQYF
DNA: TGCAGCACACCTTCCTACAATGAGCAGTACTTC

D: TRBD2
size: .
J: TRBJ2-7
V: TRBV20-1
CDR3: CSAGPGGTYEQYF
DNA: TGCAGTGCTGGACCGGGGGGGACCTACGAGCAGTACTTC

D: TRBD1
size: few
J: TRBJ1-4
V: TRBV6-2/TRBV6-3
CDR3: CASSRTGGREKLFF
DNA: TGTGCCAGCAGTCGGACAGGCGGTCGAGAAAAACTGTTTTTT

D: .
size: .
J: TRBJ2-3
V: TRBV7-2
CDR3: CASSQRGGGAPDTQYF
DNA: TGTGCCAGCAGTCAGAGAGGGGGGGGGGCCCCAGATACGCAGTATTTT

D: TRBD2
size: .
J: TRBJ2-5
V: TRBV15
CDR3: CATSRDYGGGGTQETQYF
DNA: TGTGCCACCAGCAGAGATTATGGGGGCGGGGGGACCCAAGAGACCCAGTACTTC

D: TRBD1
size: .
J: TRBJ1-2
V: TRBV27
CDR3: CASSPSTGRVYYGYTF
DNA: TGTGCCAGCAGTCCCTCGACAGGGAGAGTATACTATGGCTACACCTTC

D: .
size: .
J: TRBJ1-6
V: TRBV7-9
CDR3: CAGSFADWTGSRSPLHF
DNA: TGTGCCGGCAGTTTCGCCGACTGGACGGGGAGTCGTTCACCCCTCCACTTT

D: .
size: .
J: TRBJ2-3
V: TRBV20-1
CDR3: CSARAPFSTDTQYF
DNA: TGCAGTGCTAGAGCCCCCTTCAGCACAGATACGCAGTATTTT

D: .
size: .
J: TRBJ2-7
V: TRBV5-1
CDR3: CASSSQSSSYEQYF
DNA: TGCGCCAGCAGCTCGCAATCCAGCTCCTACGAGCAGTACTTC

D: .
size: .
J: TRBJ2-7
V: TRBV28
CDR3: CASSFVVSSYEQYF
DNA: TGTGCCAGCAGTTTCGTCGTTAGTTCCTACGAGCAGTACTTC

D: .
size: .
J: TRBJ2-5
V: TRBV5-1
CDR3: CASGLDGQAGETQYF
DNA: TGCGCCAGCGGCTTGGATGGACAGGCGGGGGAGACCCAGTACTTC

D: .
size: once
J: TRBJ1-1
V: TRBV12-3/TRBV12-4
CDR3: CASSFPGELEAFF
DNA: TGTGCCAGCAGTTTCCCAGGGGAGTTGGAGGCTTTCTTT

D: .
size: few
J: TRBJ1-6
V: TRBV6-1
CDR3: CASSEVENSPLHF
DNA: TGTGCCAGCAGTGAAGTGGAGAATTCACCCCTCCACTTT

D: TRBD1
size: few
J: TRBJ2-5
V: TRBV5-1
CDR3: CASTLHGTGGIETQYF
DNA: TGCGCCAGCACCCTACACGGGACAGGGGGCATAGAGACCCAGTACTTC

D: .
size: .
J: TRBJ2-7
V: TRBV7-8
CDR3: CASSFPGLSSYEQYF
DNA: TGTGCCAGCAGTTTCCCGGGACTGAGCTCCTACGAGCAGTACTTC

D: TRBD2
size: few
J: TRBJ2-5
V: TRBV6-1
CDR3: CASTRGVAGGGETQYF
DNA: TGTGCCAGCACCCGTGGGGTAGCGGGGGGTGGAGAGACCCAGTACTTC

D: TRBD1
size: few
J: TRBJ2-3
V: TRBV15
CDR3: CATSSDRGRIDTQYF
DNA: TGTGCCACCAGCTCGGACAGGGGAAGGATAGATACGCAGTATTTT

D: .
size: .
J: TRBJ2-7
V: TRBV6-5
CDR3: CASSPEGRGRYEQYF
DNA: TGTGCCAGCAGTCCCGAGGGGCGGGGACGCTACGAGCAGTACTTC

D: TRBD1
size: .
J: TRBJ2-1
V: TRBV7-9
CDR3: CASSPQGVSFEQFF
DNA: TGTGCCAGCAGCCCCCAGGGGGTCTCTTTTGAGCAGTTCTTC

D: TRBD2
size: .
J: TRBJ2-3
V: TRBV5-5
CDR3: CASSYTGTTSTDTQYF
DNA: TGTGCCAGCAGTTATACCGGGACTACTAGCACAGATACGCAGTATTTT

D: .
size: few
J: TRBJ1-4
V: TRBV21-1
CDR3: CASSKQRVINEKLFF
DNA: TGTGCCAGCAGCAAACAGAGGGTGATTAATGAAAAACTGTTTTTT

D: .
size: .
J: TRBJ2-1
V: TRBV11-2
CDR3: CASSSPGDSYNEQFF
DNA: TGTGCCAGCAGCTCCCCGGGGGACTCCTACAATGAGCAGTTCTTC

D: TRBD2
size: few
J: TRBJ2-1
V: TRBV27
CDR3: CASSLSRGATYNEQFF
DNA: TGTGCCAGCAGTTTATCGCGGGGGGCTACCTACAATGAGCAGTTCTTC

D: .
size: few
J: TRBJ2-3
V: TRBV24-1
CDR3: CATSGTGDSSTDTQYF
DNA: TGTGCCACCAGTGGAACAGGAGATTCTAGCACAGATACGCAGTATTTT

D: .
size: .
J: TRBJ2-7
V: TRBV4-2
CDR3: CASSPVLGYEQYF
DNA: TGTGCCAGCAGCCCCGTTCTGGGCTACGAGCAGTACTTC

D: .
size: .
J: TRBJ1-2
V: TRBV7-2
CDR3: CASSFWTAAYGYTF
DNA: TGTGCCAGCAGCTTCTGGACAGCAGCTTATGGCTACACCTTC

D: .
size: .
J: TRBJ2-5
V: TRBV12-3/TRBV12-4
CDR3: CASSSPPSVVSTQYF
DNA: TGTGCCAGCAGTTCGCCACCTAGCGTGGTTTCGACCCAGTACTTC

D: .
size: few
J: TRBJ2-1
V: TRBV11-2
CDR3: CASSLDRRTGEQFF
DNA: TGTGCCAGCAGCTTAGATAGGAGAACGGGCGAGCAGTTCTTC

D: .
size: .
J: TRBJ1-4
V: TRBV6-5
CDR3: CASSYSSPGLGEKLFF
DNA: TGTGCCAGCAGTTACTCGAGCCCGGGTCTCGGGGAAAAACTGTTTTTT

D: TRBD1
size: few
J: TRBJ1-2
V: TRBV4-3
CDR3: CASSQDLTGAKLYGYTF
DNA: TGCGCCAGCAGCCAAGATTTGACAGGGGCGAAGCTCTATGGCTACACCTTC

D: .
size: few
J: TRBJ2-3
V: TRBV6-5
CDR3: CASSGLARTDTQYF
DNA: TGTGCCAGCAGTGGACTGGCAAGGACAGATACGCAGTATTTT

D: TRBD2
size: few
J: TRBJ2-3
V: TRBV12-3/TRBV12-4
CDR3: CASSSSGGDTDTQYF
DNA: TGTGCCAGCAGTTCATCCGGGGGGGACACAGATACGCAGTATTTT

D: .
size: .
J: TRBJ2-7
V: TRBV7-8
CDR3: CASSGSGTESYEQYF
DNA: TGTGCCAGCAGCGGGTCCGGGACGGAGTCCTACGAGCAGTACTTC

D: TRBD2
size: .
J: TRBJ2-1
V: TRBV12-3/TRBV12-4
CDR3: CASSGLAGGRNEQFF
DNA: TGTGCCAGCAGTGGACTAGCGGGGGGGCGGAATGAGCAGTTCTTC